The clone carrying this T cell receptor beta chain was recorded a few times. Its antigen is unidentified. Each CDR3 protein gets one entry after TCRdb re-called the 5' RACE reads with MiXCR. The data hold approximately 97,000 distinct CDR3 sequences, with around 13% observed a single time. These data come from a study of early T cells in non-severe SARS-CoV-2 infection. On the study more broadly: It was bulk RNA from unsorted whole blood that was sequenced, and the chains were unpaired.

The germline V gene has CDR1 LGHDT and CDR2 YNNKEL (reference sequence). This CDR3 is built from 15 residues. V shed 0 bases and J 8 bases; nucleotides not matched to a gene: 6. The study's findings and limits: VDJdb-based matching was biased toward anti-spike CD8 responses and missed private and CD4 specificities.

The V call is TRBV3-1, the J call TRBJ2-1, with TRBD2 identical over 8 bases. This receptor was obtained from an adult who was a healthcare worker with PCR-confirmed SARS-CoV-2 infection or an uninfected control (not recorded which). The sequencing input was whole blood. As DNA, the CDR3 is TGTGCCAGCAGCCAAGATGGGACTAGTGTGGATGAGCAGTTCTTC. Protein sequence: CASSQDGTSVDEQFF.